These 20 T cell receptor beta chains share one sample of origin, sequenced in a study of T cell responses to AZD1222 COVID-19 vaccine. TCRdb's copy holds only in-frame clones and misses some; the assay was immunoSEQ multiplex PCR. Of more than 100,000 clones in the sample, 87% were seen once. The sequencing here drew on peripheral blood, taken on day 0 of AZD1222 vaccination. These receptors were collected from an adult in good health.

This sequence joins TRBV19 and TRBJ1-5, with a tentative D call TRBD1 (5 bases). Germline assignment: CDR1 LNHDA and CDR2 SQIVND (reference sequence). Trimming stripped 5 bases from V and 0 bases from J, with 14 bases between. The CDR3 extends over 16 amino acids. The CDR3 sequence is CASSLQGINSNQPQHF. DNA for the CDR3: TGTGCCAGTAGTCTCCAGGGCATCAATAGCAATCAGCCCCAGCATTTT.

V gene TRBV28 combines with J gene TRBJ1-2; perhaps TRBD1 as D (5 bases). Trimming stripped 3 bases from V and 7 bases from J, with 12 bases between. Germline V lookup: CDR1 MDHEN, CDR2 SYDVKM. The CDR3 totals 13 residues. The CDR3 is CASSFREGFGYTF. The DNA for the CDR3 is TGTGCCAGCAGTTTCAGGGAGGGCTTTGGCTACACCTTC.

The chain carries TRBV6-5 and TRBJ1-2; the D gene is possibly TRBD1 (5 bases). Trimming pared 5 bases from V and 8 bases from J, leaving 15 bases between. The CDR3 spans 13 residues. Germline-derived CDR1 and CDR2 are MNHEY and SVGAGI. The CDR3 spells CASSNNRDQGYTF. The CDR3 nucleotides read TGTGCCAGCAGTAACAACCGGGACCAGGGCTACACCTTC.

The rearrangement links TRBV5-1 to TRBJ1-2, with 9 bases lining up with TRBD1. CDR3 length equals 14 residues. The J segment lost 7 bases and the V segment lost 4 bases, leaving 8 bases of the junction unmatched. Germline CDR1 is SGHRS and CDR2 is YFSETQ. CDR3 nucleotide sequence: TGCGCCAGCAGCCCCGGGACAGGGCCCGGTGGCTACACCTTC. It encodes CASSPGTGPGGYTF.

The V call is TRBV2, the J call TRBJ1-5, with D uncertain. The CDR3 extends over 14 amino acids. Germline loops: CDR1 SNHLY, CDR2 FYNNEI. The V end lost 6 bases, the J end lost 3 bases, and 12 bases lay between the germline ends. CDR3 bases: TGTGCCAGCAGCATCCGGCCTATCAATCAGCCCCAGCATTTT. Protein product: CASSIRPINQPQHF.

V gene TRBV27 combines with J gene TRBJ1-2; perhaps TRBD1 as D (5 bases). The CDR3 is 12 amino acids. The V gene's germline CDR1 is MNHEY and CDR2 SMNVEV (reference sequence). The germline V and J ends were trimmed by 4 bases and 7 bases, with 10 bases remaining between them. For the CDR3, the DNA is TGTGCCAGCAGTTCAGGGTTTGGTGGCTACACCTTC. Protein: CASSSGFGGYTF.

This sequence joins TRBV19 and TRBJ2-1; possibly TRBD2 for D (5 bases). Trimming cost V 5 bases and J 4 bases, with 18 bases left between them. Germline lookup yields CDR1 LNHDA and CDR2 SQIVND (reference sequence). CDR3 length: 16 amino acids. The CDR3 DNA is TGTGCCAGTAGTCCCCTGAGTAGCGTGGATTACAATGAGCAGTTCTTC. Protein sequence: CASSPLSSVDYNEQFF.

The chain is built from TRBV5-1 and TRBJ1-3; D is possibly TRBD1 (6 bases). V lost 6 bases and J 1 base, leaving 11 bases between the germline ends. The CDR3 has 14 amino acids. Germline CDR1 is SGHRS and CDR2 is YFSETQ. The CDR3 sequence is CASKGGESGNTIYF. In DNA form, the CDR3 reads TGCGCCAGCAAAGGGGGAGAATCTGGAAACACCATATATTTT.

This chain connects TRBV7-8 to TRBJ1-6; 9 nucleotides align to TRBD1. CDR3 size: 15 residues. Germline CDR1 is SGHVS and CDR2 is FQNEAQ. V lost 2 bases and J lost 10; bases outside the gene matches: 6. CDR3 protein: CASSLSGTGLSPLHF. The CDR3 bases are TGTGCCAGCAGCTTATCTGGGACAGGGTTATCACCCCTCCACTTT.

The chain employs TRBV28 and TRBJ1-1; D remains ambiguous. Per the germline V gene, CDR1 is MDHEN and CDR2 is SYDVKM. This CDR3 spans 11 amino acids. Trimming stripped 5 bases from V and 7 bases from J, with 8 bases between. The CDR3 is CASSIRSEAFF. CDR3 DNA sequence: TGTGCCAGCAGTATACGAAGTGAAGCTTTCTTT.

The chain has TRBV25-1 and TRBJ2-2, with 7 bases matching TRBD2. Trimming removed 5 bases from V and 2 bases from J; junction bases left unmatched: 5. The CDR3 sequence is 15 residues long. The germline V gene encodes CDR1 MGHDK and CDR2 SYGVNS. The CDR3: CASSSPGGNTGELFF. CDR3 DNA sequence: TGTGCCAGCAGTTCGCCGGGGGGAAACACCGGGGAGCTGTTTTTT.

This clone was observed a single time. J is TRBJ2-7 and V is TRBV3-1 (or the pseudogene TRBV3-2); 11 nucleotides align to TRBD2. The CDR3 covers 15 residues. Germline CDR1 is LGHDT and CDR2 is YNNKEL (reference sequence). V gave up 2 bases and J gave up 7 bases; unmatched junction bases: 7. The CDR3 DNA reads TGTGCCAGCAGCCAAAATAGCGGGGGGGCTTTGGAGCAGTACTTC. Residues: CASSQNSGGALEQYF.

This clone came up once. This chain connects TRBV5-1 to TRBJ1-1; D is uncertain. CDR3 length: 14 residues. Trimming cost V 0 bases and J 1 base, with 7 bases left between them. The germline V gene has CDR1 SGHRS and CDR2 YFSETQ. The CDR3 coding sequence is TGCGCCAGCAGCTTGGCCGTTACGAACACTGAAGCTTTCTTT. Protein sequence: CASSLAVTNTEAFF.

The CDR3 spells CASSHDSYEQYF. The CDR3 bases are TGTGCCAGTAGTCATGACTCCTACGAGCAGTACTTC. The chain employs TRBV19 and TRBJ2-7, with D unclear. This CDR3 is built from 12 residues. The V end lost 5 bases, the J end lost 0 bases, and 5 bases lay between the germline ends. In germline, CDR1 is LNHDA, CDR2 SQIVND (reference sequence). Full variable domain (remainder filled in from reference TRBV19 and TRBJ2-7): DGGITQSPKYLFRKEGQNVTLSCEQNLNHDAMYWYRQDPGQGLRLIYYSQIVNDFQKGDIAEGYSVSREKKESFPLTVTSAQKNPTAFYLCASSHDSYEQYFGPGTRLTVT.

This clone occurred once. This chain uses TRBV27 with TRBJ2-2; D possibly corresponds to TRBD1 (6 bases). The V end was cut by 3 bases, the J end by 9 bases, with 14 bases between. In germline, CDR1 is MNHEY, CDR2 SMNVEV (reference sequence). The CDR3 has 14 residues. CDR3 sequence reads: CASSLGQGGRELFF. In nucleotides, the CDR3 is TGTGCCAGCAGTTTGGGACAAGGCGGCCGGGAGCTGTTTTTT.

The J gene is TRBJ2-2, the V gene TRBV30, with 7 bases matching TRBD2. The germline gives CDR1 GTSNPN, CDR2 SVGIG (reference sequence). This CDR3 region has 13 residues. After removal of 0 bases from V and 6 bases from J, the junction contained 1 base not matched to a gene. The CDR3 loop is CAWSVGLAGELFF. The CDR3 nucleotides are TGTGCCTGGAGTGTCGGACTAGCCGGGGAGCTGTTTTTT.

The V gene is TRBV6-4, the J gene TRBJ1-5, with TRBD1 identical over 10 bases. The CDR3 runs 17 residues. Germline CDR1 and CDR2: MRHNA and SNTAGT. Germline trimming cut 2 bases from V and 0 bases from J; bases unmatched to any gene: 4. CDR3: CASSDNGTGDSNQPQHF. The CDR3, as DNA: TGTGCCAGCAGTGACAACGGGACAGGGGATAGCAATCAGCCCCAGCATTTT.

This chain links TRBV5-1 with TRBJ1-3; 9 nucleotides agree with TRBD1. Looked up from germline, CDR1 is SGHRS and CDR2 is YFSETQ. Trimming at V came to 3 bases and at J to 0 bases, leaving 1 base not matched to a gene. CDR3 size: 15 residues. The CDR3 spells CASSSGQGSGNTIYF. The CDR3 region has the DNA TGCGCCAGCAGCTCGGGACAGGGCTCTGGAAACACCATATATTTT.

CDR3 nucleotides: TGCGCCAGCAGCCAGGCACTGGGGGGGGGATCCTACAATGAGCAGTTCTTC. Translation: CASSQALGGGSYNEQFF. The chain couples TRBV4-1 to TRBJ2-1; 7 nucleotides line up with TRBD2. The CDR3 totals 17 residues. Per the germline V gene, CDR1 is MGHRA and CDR2 is YSYEKL. J lost 1 base, V lost 3 bases, and 9 bases had no gene match.

The chain employs TRBV11-2 and TRBJ2-3; D might be TRBD1 or TRBD2, each matching 5 bases. This CDR3 has 14 amino acids. With 8 bases removed from V and 5 bases from J, the gap between germline ends came to 17 bases. Looked up from germline, CDR1 is SGHAT and CDR2 is FQNNGV. The CDR3 sequence is CASGPRDRQDTQYF. Written as DNA, the CDR3 is TGTGCCAGCGGACCTCGGGACCGTCAAGATACGCAGTATTTT.